This TCR beta chain was recovered during a study of post-analysis software for immune sequencing data. Turning to the study itself: Recorded subtypes: relapsing-remitting, secondary progressive, progressive-relapsing; some patients unannotated.

The CDR3 is 16 amino acids. Germline trimming cut 4 bases from V and 7 bases from J; bases unmatched to any gene: 15. Looked up from germline, CDR1 is LGHDT and CDR2 is YNNKEL (reference sequence). Unique molecular identifiers tagged the TCR beta cDNA libraries. TCRdb fed the PCR reads into MiXCR, producing one record per CDR3 protein. The sample consists of 150,000 or so distinct CDR3 sequences, around 34% of them appearing once. The receptor was derived from a girl between 5 and 17 years old with multiple sclerosis. The gene calls are TRBV3-1 and TRBJ2-7; 8 bases agree with TRBD1. Sample: blood, taken after autologous hematopoietic stem cell transplantation. DNA for the CDR3: TGTGCCAGCAGCCCCTTTACCGGGACAGGCTTCGGGGAGCAGTACTTC. Encoded protein: CASSPFTGTGFGEQYF.